This T cell receptor beta chain was identified in a study of long-term antiretroviral therapy in people with HIV. Overall study context: Collection of the earliest samples took place about a decade ahead of the 2015 immediate-ART recommendation.

Findings of the study overall: The study collected blood between about 2003 and 2018, possibly under older ART regimens. Information on adherence to ART, viral resistance or therapy changes was unavailable. Pre-ART-expanded clones dominated the repertoire at all time points.

The immunoSEQ assay was v3.0, run at survey level. Only in-frame clones appear in the TCRdb table, and some are missing; sequencing was by immunoSEQ multiplex PCR. The sample includes about 20,000 clones, 82% of them seen just once. A remark on this clone: Its antigen is undetermined.

Sequencing was performed on unsorted PBMCs, taken less than 2.5 years after starting antiretroviral therapy. The clonotype comes from a man in his forties or fifties with HIV.

CDR3 coding DNA: TGTGCCAGCAGCTCCCCGGGACCGAACTTATACGAGCAGTACTTC. Its protein product is CASSSPGPNLYEQYF. The V and J genes are TRBV11-1 and TRBJ2-7, with D possibly called TRBD1 or TRBD2 (5 bases each). The V end was cut by 4 bases, the J end by 4 bases, with 17 bases between. The CDR3 is 15 residues long. Germline V lookup: CDR1 SGHAT, CDR2 FQDESV (reference sequence).